This is a list of T cell receptor beta chains from one sample in a study of blood T cell dynamics during melanoma immunotherapy. Method: immunoSEQ multiplex PCR; TCRdb's copy keeps in-frame clones and lacks some. In the table there are roughly 16,000 clones, approximately 91% of which are singletons. Material: blood, obtained from a patient treated with checkpoint blockade. The source of these receptors is a human donor with melanoma. The CDR3 runs from the conserved cysteine through the conserved F or W. The D gene is left open where the match is weak. Clone size appears in some rows only: once, few, many, or a class for an expanded clone.

CDR3,DNA,V,J,size,D
CATSRDRGHATNEKLFF,TGTGCCACCAGCAGAGACCGGGGGCATGCAACTAATGAAAAACTGTTTTTT,TRBV15,TRBJ1-4,.,.
CASSGRQQNIQYF,TGTGCCAGCAGTGGTAGACAGCAAAACATTCAGTACTTC,TRBV6-1,TRBJ2-4,.,.
CASASNTGELFF,TGTGCTAGTGCCTCGAACACCGGGGAGCTGTTTTTT,TRBV12-5,TRBJ2-2,.,.
CASAKGFSYEQYF,TGTGCCAGCGCGAAGGGGTTCTCCTACGAGCAGTACTTC,TRBV6-5,TRBJ2-7,once,.
CASSDSGGGGGTDTQYF,TGTGCCAGCAGTGACTCAGGCGGGGGAGGAGGCACAGATACGCAGTATTTT,TRBV6-4,TRBJ2-3,.,TRBD2
CASSDIRVSNQPQHF,TGTGCCAGCAGTGATATAAGGGTTTCAAATCAGCCCCAGCATTTT,TRBV6-1,TRBJ1-5,.,.
CASNDRGRNTIYF,TGTGCCAGCAACGACAGGGGAAGGAACACCATATATTTT,TRBV28,TRBJ1-3,.,TRBD1
CASSLTGENTEAFF,TGTGCCAGCAGCTTGACAGGGGAGAACACTGAAGCTTTCTTT,TRBV7-6,TRBJ1-1,.,TRBD1
CASSSASGANVLTF,TGTGCCAGCAGCTCGGCGTCTGGGGCCAACGTCCTGACTTTC,TRBV7-9,TRBJ2-6,.,.
CAWSARRGGGGYTF,TGTGCCTGGAGTGCCCGGAGGGGAGGTGGTGGCTACACCTTC,TRBV30,TRBJ1-2,.,.
CASSEGLAGGPETQYF,TGTGCCAGCAGTGAGGGACTAGCGGGAGGGCCAGAGACCCAGTACTTC,TRBV2,TRBJ2-5,.,TRBD2